Listed here are 14 T cell receptor beta chains from one sample, sequenced in a study of cytomegalovirus exposure and HLA in healthy donors. The PCR contained 60 Vbeta and 13 Jbeta primers. Libraries were prepared by immunoSEQ multiplex PCR; TCRdb keeps only in-frame clonotypes and omits some of them. Of 150,000 to 200,000 clones listed, approximately 76% are singletons. Sequencing input: PBMCs. Source of these receptors: a young woman in good health and CMV-seropositive.

The J gene is TRBJ2-7, the V gene TRBV15, with D perhaps TRBD2 (5 bases). V dropped 0 bases and J dropped 0 bases, with 12 bases sitting between them. The CDR3 contains 16 residues. The germline CDR1 and CDR2 sequences are LNHNV and YYDKDF (reference sequence). DNA of the CDR3: TGTGCCACCAGCAGAGATCCGGAGGCCAACTCCTACGAGCAGTACTTC. This encodes CATSRDPEANSYEQYF.

J is TRBJ1-1 and V is TRBV30; no definite D call. Trimming left V 1 base short and J 7 bases short, with 10 bases between. The CDR3 runs 12 residues. Germline loops: CDR1 GTSNPN, CDR2 SVGIG (reference sequence). The CDR3 sequence: CAWSENEDEAFF. The CDR3 nucleotides read TGTGCCTGGAGTGAGAATGAGGATGAAGCTTTCTTT.

The chain joins TRBV27 to TRBJ2-3; a weak D match, TRBD2 (7 bases). Trimming took 6 bases from V and 4 from J, leaving 11 bases between them. The germline gives CDR1 MNHEY, CDR2 SMNVEV (reference sequence). The CDR3 consists of 13 residues. The CDR3 nucleotides are TGTGCCAGCAGCCGGGGGGCGGCAGATACGCAGTATTTT. The encoded protein is CASSRGAADTQYF.

This chain uses TRBV19 with TRBJ2-7, with 10 bases identical to TRBD1. Germline V gene data show CDR1 as LNHDA and CDR2 as SQIVND (reference sequence). The CDR3 has 15 residues. The junction had 7 bases not matched to a gene; V was cut back by 5 bases and J by 3 bases. CDR3 in DNA: TGTGCCAGTAGTCCGGAGACAGGGGGCCTCTACGAGCAGTACTTC. Its translation: CASSPETGGLYEQYF.

The chain is built from TRBV7-9 and TRBJ2-1; 9 bases align to TRBD2. V lost 2 bases, J lost 3 bases, and 14 bases stayed unmatched. The V gene's germline CDR1 is SEHNR and CDR2 FQNEAQ (reference sequence). This CDR3 has 19 residues. This CDR3 reads CASSLLVAAGLAYYNEQFF. The CDR3 DNA sequence: TGTGCCAGCAGCTTATTGGTCGCGGCGGGACTAGCCTACTACAATGAGCAGTTCTTC.

This clone was counted a few times. The V gene is TRBV18, the J gene TRBJ1-4; 7 bases fit TRBD1. This CDR3 spans 17 amino acids. Trimming removed 2 bases from V and 8 bases from J; junction bases left unmatched: 14. CDR1 is KGHSH and CDR2 is LQKENI in the germline V gene. CDR3 in amino acids: CASSPSTGTATLEKLFF. CDR3 DNA sequence: TGTGCCAGCTCACCAAGCACAGGGACAGCTACCTTAGAAAAACTGTTTTTT.

The chain joins TRBV7-6 to TRBJ1-6; D is ambiguous. Trimming stripped 3 bases from V and 5 bases from J, with 8 bases between. Germline CDR1 is SGHVS and CDR2 is FNYEAQ. The CDR3 contains 14 residues. The CDR3 DNA reads as TGTGCCAGCAGCTTGTATGGAGATAATTCACCCCTCCACTTT. It codes for CASSLYGDNSPLHF.

In nucleotides, the CDR3 is TGTGCCAGCAGTTCTTGGACAGGGGGGAACGAGCAGTACTTC. It codes for CASSSWTGGNEQYF. The chain employs TRBV6-5 and TRBJ2-7; TRBD1 matches at 10 bases. The CDR3 runs to 14 residues. Germline CDR1 MNHEY, CDR2 SVGAGI. Trimming cost V 4 bases and J 5 bases; bases outside gene matches: 5.

CDR3 loop: CASSLPGQFITDTQYF. The CDR3 region has the DNA TGTGCCAGCAGCCTCCCGGGACAGTTCATCACAGATACGCAGTATTTT. This rearrangement joins TRBV5-4 to TRBJ2-3; 7 nucleotides agree with TRBD1. The germline CDR1 and CDR2 sequences are SGHNT and YYREEE (reference sequence). The CDR3 covers 16 residues. V shed 4 bases and J 2 bases; nucleotides not matched to a gene: 10. Complete variable domain (other parts from reference TRBV5-4 and TRBJ2-3): ETGVTQSPTHLIKTRGQQVTLRCSSQSGHNTVSWYQQALGQGPQFIFQYYREEENGRGNFPPRFSGLQFPNYSSELNVNALELDDSALYLCASSLPGQFITDTQYFGPGTRLTVL.

The chain recombines TRBV19 with TRBJ2-4; D possibly corresponds to TRBD1 (6 bases). Trimming cost V 6 bases and J 0 bases, with 12 bases left between them. Germline V gene data show CDR1 as LNHDA and CDR2 as SQIVND (reference sequence). The CDR3 consists of 15 residues. The CDR3 here is CASRGTSLAKNIQYF. The CDR3 DNA is TGTGCCAGTAGGGGGACAAGTCTAGCCAAAAACATTCAGTACTTC.

V is TRBV5-6 and J is TRBJ1-3, with TRBD1 identical over 9 bases. CDR1 is SGHDT and CDR2 is YYEEEE in the germline V gene. Unmatched junction bases numbered 8, after V lost 7 bases and J lost 3 bases. CDR3 length: 15 amino acids. DNA for the CDR3: TGTGCCAGCCGAGGACAGGGGAAAGGTGGAAACACCATATATTTT. Protein product: CASRGQGKGGNTIYF.

This clone was picked up a small number of times. The chain has TRBV7-3 and TRBJ1-2, with D maybe TRBD1 (6 bases). Trimming removed 0 bases from V and 1 base from J, with 12 bases in between. This CDR3 region has 16 residues. Germline CDR1 and CDR2: SGHTA and FQGTGA. The CDR3 coding sequence is TGTGCCAGCAGCTTAACAGGCAGGACAGATAACTATGGCTACACCTTC. Translating it yields CASSLTGRTDNYGYTF. The variable domain in full, with the rest retrieved from reference TRBV7-3 and TRBJ1-2, is GAGVSQTPSNKVTEKGKYVELRCDPISGHTALYWYRQSLGQGPEFLIYFQGTGAADDSGLPNDRFFAVRPEGSVSTLKIQRTERGDSAVYLCASSLTGRTDNYGYTFGSGTRLTVV.

As to this clone: The junction and the germline gene differ at one end; a read error may be behind it. The chain recombines TRBV30 with TRBJ1-1; D remains unclear. The V gene's germline CDR1 is GTSNPN and CDR2 SVGIG (reference sequence). This CDR3 spans 11 amino acids. The CDR3 DNA reads as TGTGCCTGGAGTACACAGCCGACGGTGGTCTTT. Translating it yields CAWSTQPTVVF.

This sequence joins TRBV7-2 and TRBJ1-6; D gene unclear. Between the trimmed V and J ends, which lost 0 bases and 7 bases, there was a span of 10 bases. The CDR3 loop spans 15 amino acids. CDR1 is SGHTA and CDR2 is FQGNSA in the germline V gene. CDR3 sequence reads: CASSLAGGKNSPLHF. In nucleotides, the CDR3 is TGTGCCAGCAGCTTAGCAGGCGGGAAGAATTCACCCCTCCACTTT.